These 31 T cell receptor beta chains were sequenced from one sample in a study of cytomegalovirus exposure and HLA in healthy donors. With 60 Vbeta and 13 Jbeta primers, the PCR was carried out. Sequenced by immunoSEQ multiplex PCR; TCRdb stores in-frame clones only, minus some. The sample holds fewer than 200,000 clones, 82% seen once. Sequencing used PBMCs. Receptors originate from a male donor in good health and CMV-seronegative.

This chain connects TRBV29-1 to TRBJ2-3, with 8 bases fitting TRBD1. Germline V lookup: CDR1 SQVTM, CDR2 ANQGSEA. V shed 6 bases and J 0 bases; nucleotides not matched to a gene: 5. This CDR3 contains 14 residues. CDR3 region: CSVGRTGSTDTQYF. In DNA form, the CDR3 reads TGCAGCGTGGGACGGACAGGGAGCACAGATACGCAGTATTTT.

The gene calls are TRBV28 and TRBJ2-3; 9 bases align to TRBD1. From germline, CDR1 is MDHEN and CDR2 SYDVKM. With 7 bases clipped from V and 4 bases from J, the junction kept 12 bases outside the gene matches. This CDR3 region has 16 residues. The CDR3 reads CASKVTGTGYPDTQYF. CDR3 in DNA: TGTGCCAGCAAGGTGACAGGGACAGGGTATCCAGATACGCAGTATTTT.

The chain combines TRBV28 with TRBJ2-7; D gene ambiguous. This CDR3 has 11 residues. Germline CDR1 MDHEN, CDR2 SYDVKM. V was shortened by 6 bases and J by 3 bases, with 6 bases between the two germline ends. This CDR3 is CASRVRYEQYF. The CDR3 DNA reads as TGTGCCAGCAGGGTGCGCTACGAGCAGTACTTC.

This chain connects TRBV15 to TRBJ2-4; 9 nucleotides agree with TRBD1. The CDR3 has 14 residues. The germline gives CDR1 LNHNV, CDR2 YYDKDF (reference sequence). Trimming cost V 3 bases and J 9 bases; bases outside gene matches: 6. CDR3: CATSSPGQGSIQYF. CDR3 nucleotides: TGTGCCACCAGCAGCCCGGGACAGGGATCCATTCAGTACTTC.

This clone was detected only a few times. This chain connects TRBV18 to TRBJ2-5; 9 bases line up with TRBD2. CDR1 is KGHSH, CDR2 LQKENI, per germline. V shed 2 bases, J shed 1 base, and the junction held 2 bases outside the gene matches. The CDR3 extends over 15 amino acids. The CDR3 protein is CASSPASGVQETQYF. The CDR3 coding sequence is TGTGCCAGCTCACCAGCTAGCGGGGTCCAAGAGACCCAGTACTTC.

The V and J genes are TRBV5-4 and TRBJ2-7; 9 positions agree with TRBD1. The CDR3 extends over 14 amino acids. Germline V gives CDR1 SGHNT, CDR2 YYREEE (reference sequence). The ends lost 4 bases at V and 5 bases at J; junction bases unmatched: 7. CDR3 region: CASSLGQGTNEQYF. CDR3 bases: TGTGCCAGCAGCCTAGGACAGGGGACTAACGAGCAGTACTTC.

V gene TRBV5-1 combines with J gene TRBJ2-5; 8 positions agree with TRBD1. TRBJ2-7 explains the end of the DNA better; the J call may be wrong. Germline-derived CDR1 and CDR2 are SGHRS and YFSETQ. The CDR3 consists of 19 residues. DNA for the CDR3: TGCGCCAGCAGACCCGATGCTCTCACAAAGACAGGGGTACCCTACGAGCAGTACTTC. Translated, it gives CASRPDALTKTGVPYEQYF.

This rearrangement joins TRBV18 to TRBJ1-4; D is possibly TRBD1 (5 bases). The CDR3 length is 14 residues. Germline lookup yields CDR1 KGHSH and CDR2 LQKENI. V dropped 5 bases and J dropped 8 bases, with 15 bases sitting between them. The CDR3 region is CASSIAGTMEKLFF. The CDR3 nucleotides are TGTGCCAGCTCAATCGCGGGGACGATGGAAAAACTGTTTTTT.

CDR3 DNA: TGTGCCAGCACCTACCAACAGGGCCACTCTGGAAACACCATATATTTT. This translates into CASTYQQGHSGNTIYF. V gene TRBV2 combines with J gene TRBJ1-3; TRBD1 might be the D (6 bases). The V and J ends lost 7 bases and 0 bases respectively, with 16 bases between them. Germline V gene data show CDR1 as SNHLY and CDR2 as FYNNEI. The CDR3 is made up of 16 amino acids.

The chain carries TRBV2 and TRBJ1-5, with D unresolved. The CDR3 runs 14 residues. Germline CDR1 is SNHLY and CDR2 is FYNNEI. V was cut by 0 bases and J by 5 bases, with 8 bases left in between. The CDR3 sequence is CASSEARLDQPQHF. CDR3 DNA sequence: TGTGCCAGCAGTGAAGCGCGTCTTGATCAGCCCCAGCATTTT. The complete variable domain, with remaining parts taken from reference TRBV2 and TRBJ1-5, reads EPEVTQTPSHQVTQMGQEVILRCVPISNHLYFYWYRQILGQKVEFLVSFYNNEISEKSEIFDDQFSVERPDGSNFTLKIRSTKLEDSAMYFCASSEARLDQPQHFGDGTRLSIL.

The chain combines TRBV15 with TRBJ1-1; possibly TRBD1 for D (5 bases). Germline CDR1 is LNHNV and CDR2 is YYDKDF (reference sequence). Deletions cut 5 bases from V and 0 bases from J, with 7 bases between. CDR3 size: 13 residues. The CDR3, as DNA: TGTGCCACCAGCGGACACCTGAACACTGAAGCTTTCTTT. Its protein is CATSGHLNTEAFF.

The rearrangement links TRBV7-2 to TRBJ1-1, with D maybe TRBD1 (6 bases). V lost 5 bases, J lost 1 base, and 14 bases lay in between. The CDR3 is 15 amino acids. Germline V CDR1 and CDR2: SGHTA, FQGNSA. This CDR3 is CASSPHGTPNTEAFF. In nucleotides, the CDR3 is TGTGCCAGCAGCCCCCACGGGACACCGAACACTGAAGCTTTCTTT. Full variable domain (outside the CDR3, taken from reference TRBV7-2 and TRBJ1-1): GAGVSQSPSNKVTEKGKDVELRCDPISGHTALYWYRQSLGQGLEFLIYFQGNSAPDKSGLPSDRFSAERTGGSVSTLTIQRTQQEDSAVYLCASSPHGTPNTEAFFGQGTRLTVV.

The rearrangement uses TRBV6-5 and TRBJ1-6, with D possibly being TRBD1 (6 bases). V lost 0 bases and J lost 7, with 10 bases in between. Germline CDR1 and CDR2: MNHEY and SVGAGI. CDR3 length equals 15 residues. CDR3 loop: CASSYSAGVNSPLHF. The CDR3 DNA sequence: TGTGCCAGCAGTTACTCGGCAGGGGTCAATTCACCCCTCCACTTT.

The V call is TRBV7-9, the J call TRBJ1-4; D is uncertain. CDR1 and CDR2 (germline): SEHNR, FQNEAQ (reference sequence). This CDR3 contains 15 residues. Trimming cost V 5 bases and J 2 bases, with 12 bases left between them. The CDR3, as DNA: TGTGCCAGCAGCCTAAGCGGTGCCACTAATGAAAAACTGTTTTTT. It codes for CASSLSGATNEKLFF.

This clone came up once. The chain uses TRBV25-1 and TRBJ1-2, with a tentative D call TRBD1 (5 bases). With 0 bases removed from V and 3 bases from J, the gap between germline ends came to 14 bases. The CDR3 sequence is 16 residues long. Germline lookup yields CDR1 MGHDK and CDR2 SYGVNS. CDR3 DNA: TGTGCCAGCAGTGAATACAAAATTGACAGTGACTATGGCTACACCTTC. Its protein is CASSEYKIDSDYGYTF.

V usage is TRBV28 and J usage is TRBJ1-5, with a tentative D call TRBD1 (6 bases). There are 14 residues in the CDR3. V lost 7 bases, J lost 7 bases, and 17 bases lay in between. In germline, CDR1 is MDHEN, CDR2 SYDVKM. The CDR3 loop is CASNYGQQIQPQHF. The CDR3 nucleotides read TGTGCCAGCAATTATGGACAGCAAATCCAGCCCCAGCATTTT.

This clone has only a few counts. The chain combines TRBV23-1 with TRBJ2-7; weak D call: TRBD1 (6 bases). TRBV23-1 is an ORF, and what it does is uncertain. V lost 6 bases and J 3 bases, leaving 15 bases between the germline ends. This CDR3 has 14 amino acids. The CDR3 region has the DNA TGCGCCAGCAGCCAAGAGACAGGTATCTACGAGCAGTACTTC. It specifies CASSQETGIYEQYF.

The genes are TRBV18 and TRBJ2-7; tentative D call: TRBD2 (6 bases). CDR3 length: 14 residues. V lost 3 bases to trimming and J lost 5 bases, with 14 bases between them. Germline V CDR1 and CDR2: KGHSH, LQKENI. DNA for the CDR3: TGTGCCAGCTCACCGGGACTTACGTTAGACGAGCAGTACTTC. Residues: CASSPGLTLDEQYF.

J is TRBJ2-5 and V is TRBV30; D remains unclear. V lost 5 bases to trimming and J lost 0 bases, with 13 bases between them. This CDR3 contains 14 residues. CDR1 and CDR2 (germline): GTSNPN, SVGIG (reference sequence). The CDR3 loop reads CAWSRPWYQETQYF. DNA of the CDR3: TGTGCCTGGTCGAGGCCCTGGTACCAAGAGACCCAGTACTTC.

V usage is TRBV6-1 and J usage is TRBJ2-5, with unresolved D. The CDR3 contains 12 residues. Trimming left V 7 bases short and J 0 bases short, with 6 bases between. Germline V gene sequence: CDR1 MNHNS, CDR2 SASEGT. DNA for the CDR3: TGTGCCAGCATCCGGGACCAAGAGACCCAGTACTTC. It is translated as CASIRDQETQYF.

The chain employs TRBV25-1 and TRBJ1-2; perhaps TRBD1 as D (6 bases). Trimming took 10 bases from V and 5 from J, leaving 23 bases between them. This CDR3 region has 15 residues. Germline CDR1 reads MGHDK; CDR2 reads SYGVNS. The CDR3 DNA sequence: TGTGCCACCAGGGGTAATGGGAGACTGTGGTATGGCTACACCTTC. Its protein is CATRGNGRLWYGYTF.

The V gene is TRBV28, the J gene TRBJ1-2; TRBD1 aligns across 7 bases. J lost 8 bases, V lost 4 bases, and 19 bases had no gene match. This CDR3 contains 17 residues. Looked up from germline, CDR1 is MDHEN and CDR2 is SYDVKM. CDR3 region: CASSSPGQPARGYGYTF. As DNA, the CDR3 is TGTGCCAGCAGTTCACCGGGACAGCCCGCGAGAGGGTACGGCTACACCTTC.

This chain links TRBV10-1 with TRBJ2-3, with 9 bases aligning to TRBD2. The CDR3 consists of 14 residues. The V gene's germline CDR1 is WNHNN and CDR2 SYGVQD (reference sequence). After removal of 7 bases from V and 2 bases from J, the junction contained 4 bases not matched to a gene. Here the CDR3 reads CASIGLAPTDTQYF. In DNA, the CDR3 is TGCGCCAGCATTGGACTAGCGCCCACAGATACGCAGTATTTT.

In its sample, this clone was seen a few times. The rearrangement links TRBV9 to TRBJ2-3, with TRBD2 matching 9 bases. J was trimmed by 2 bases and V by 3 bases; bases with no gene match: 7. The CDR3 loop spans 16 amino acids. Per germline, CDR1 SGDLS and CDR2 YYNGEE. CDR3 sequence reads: CASSGSGGPLTDTQYF. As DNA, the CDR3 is TGTGCCAGCAGCGGGAGCGGGGGGCCTCTCACAGATACGCAGTATTTT.

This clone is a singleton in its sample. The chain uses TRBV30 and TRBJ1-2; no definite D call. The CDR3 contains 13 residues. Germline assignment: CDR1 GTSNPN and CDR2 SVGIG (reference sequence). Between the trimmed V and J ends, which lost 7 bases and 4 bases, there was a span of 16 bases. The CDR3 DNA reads TGTGCCTCCGACATCCCGGTGGGCTATGGCTACACCTTC. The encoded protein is CASDIPVGYGYTF.

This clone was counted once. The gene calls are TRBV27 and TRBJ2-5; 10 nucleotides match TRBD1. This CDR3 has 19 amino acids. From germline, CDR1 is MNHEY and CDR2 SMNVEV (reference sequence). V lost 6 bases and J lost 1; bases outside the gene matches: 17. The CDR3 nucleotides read TGTGCCAGCAGCCTCGGGGCGGACAGGGGGAGAGCGGCCCAAGAGACCCAGTACTTC. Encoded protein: CASSLGADRGRAAQETQYF.

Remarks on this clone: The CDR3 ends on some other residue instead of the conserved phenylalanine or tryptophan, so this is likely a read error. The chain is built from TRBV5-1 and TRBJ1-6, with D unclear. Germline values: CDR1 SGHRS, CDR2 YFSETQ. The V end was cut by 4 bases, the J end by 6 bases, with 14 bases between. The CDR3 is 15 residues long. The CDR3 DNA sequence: TGCGCCAGCAGCCCGGAGGCGGTTTCTAATTCACCCCTCCACCTT. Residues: CASSPEAVSNSPLHL.

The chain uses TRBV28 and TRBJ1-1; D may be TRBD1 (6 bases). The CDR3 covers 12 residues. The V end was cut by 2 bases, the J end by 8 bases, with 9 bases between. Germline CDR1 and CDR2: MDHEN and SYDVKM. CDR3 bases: TGTGCCAGCAGTTTAGGGCAGGGGGAAGCTTTCTTT. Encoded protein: CASSLGQGEAFF.

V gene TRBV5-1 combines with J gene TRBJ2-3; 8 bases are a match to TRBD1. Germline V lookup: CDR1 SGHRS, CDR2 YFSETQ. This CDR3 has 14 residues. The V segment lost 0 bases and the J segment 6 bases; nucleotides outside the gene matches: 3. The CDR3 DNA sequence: TGCGCCAGCAGCTTGGATCAGGGGGCGGATACGCAGTATTTT. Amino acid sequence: CASSLDQGADTQYF.

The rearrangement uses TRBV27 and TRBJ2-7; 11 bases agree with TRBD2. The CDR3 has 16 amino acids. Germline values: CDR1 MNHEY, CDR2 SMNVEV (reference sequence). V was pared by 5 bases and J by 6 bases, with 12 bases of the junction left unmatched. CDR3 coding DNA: TGTGCCAGCAGTAGGGGTTTAGCGGGGGGGCCGGCCGAGCAGTACTTC. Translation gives CASSRGLAGGPAEQYF.

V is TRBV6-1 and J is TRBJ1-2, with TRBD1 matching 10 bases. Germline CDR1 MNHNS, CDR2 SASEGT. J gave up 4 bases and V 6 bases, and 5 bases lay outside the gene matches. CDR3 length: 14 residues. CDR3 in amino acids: CASRETGGFYGYTF. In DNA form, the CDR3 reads TGTGCCAGCAGAGAGACAGGGGGCTTCTATGGCTACACCTTC.